This TCR beta chain was sequenced in a study of blood T cell repertoires in COVID-19. The CDR3 extends over 16 amino acids. V was pared by 6 bases and J by 0 bases, with 6 bases of the junction left unmatched. Germline loops: CDR1 MDHEN, CDR2 SYDVKM. In the original analysis: Amplification of reference gene primers was used by the study to estimate nucleated cell counts. Clones were read by immunoSEQ multiplex PCR, and TCRdb kept only the in-frame ones, dropping some. Clonal size and the V and J genes are those of that table, whereas D and trimming came from the DNA. The sample lists 360,000 or so clones; more than 85% were seen once.

V and J are TRBV28 and TRBJ2-4, with 9 bases identical to TRBD2. Input material: PBMCs or T cells enriched from blood (not recorded which). The clonotype was recovered from a woman in her 30s who had recovered from COVID-19. The CDR3 region has the DNA TGTGCCAGCAGGGGACCTAGCGGGATAGCCAAAAACATTCAGTACTTC. Translation gives CASRGPSGIAKNIQYF.